This T cell receptor (beta chain) is from a study of blood T cell repertoires in COVID-19. Study in general: COVID-19 samples collected from the United States, Italy and Spain covered acute and convalescent phases. In each case, the material was cDNA or gDNA derived from T cells, B-cell-depleted T cells, or PBMCs.

Assay: immunoSEQ multiplex PCR; the TCRdb copy retains only in-frame clones and omits some. The sample carries 90,000 to 100,000 clones, about nine tenths recorded once. From germline, CDR1 is SGHNT and CDR2 YYREEE (reference sequence). The CDR3 is 17 amino acids. V trimming: 0 bases; J trimming: 3 bases; junction bases outside the gene matches: 4. Sequencing was performed on peripheral blood. This chain uses TRBV5-4 with TRBJ2-1, with 12 bases fitting TRBD2. This clonotype was obtained from a man in his sixties with COVID-19, enrolled during active disease. The CDR3: CASSLETSGRLYNEQFF. The CDR3 bases are TGTGCCAGCAGCTTGGAGACTAGCGGGAGACTCTACAATGAGCAGTTCTTC.